This is a list of T cell receptor beta chains from one sample in a study of shared clonotypes between healthy human individuals. Produced via immunoSEQ multiplex PCR; TCRdb's table is partial and in-frame only. The table records around 1.5 million clones, 98% of them present only once. The sample taken for sequencing was naive CD4+ T cells sorted from blood. All receptors derive from a man aged 25 to 40 in good health. The CDR3 runs from the conserved cysteine through the conserved F or W. The D gene is left open where the match is weak. Clone sizes are given selectively: once, few, many, or a class where the clone is expanded.

length	size	D	V	J	CDR3	DNA
13	NA	NA	TRBV28	TRBJ1-2	CASSQDIISGYTF	TGTGCCAGCAGTCAGGATATTATTAGTGGCTACACCTTC
10	NA	TRBD1	TRBV29-1	TRBJ2-1	CSVADRDQFF	TGCAGCGTCGCCGACAGGGACCAGTTCTTC
13	NA	NA	TRBV19	TRBJ1-2	CASSINRESGYTF	TGTGCCAGTAGCATTAACAGGGAATCTGGCTACACCTTC
14	NA	NA	TRBV19	TRBJ2-3	CATRLSGGTDTQYF	TGTGCCACCCGCCTTTCCGGCGGCACAGATACGCAGTATTTT
13	once	TRBD1	TRBV14	TRBJ2-7	CATRRTGAYEQYF	TGTGCCACCCGTCGGACAGGGGCCTACGAGCAGTACTTC
15	NA	NA	TRBV6-5	TRBJ1-1	CASSSWGRMNTEAFF	TGTGCCAGCAGTTCCTGGGGACGAATGAACACTGAAGCTTTCTTT
11	NA	TRBD1	TRBV25-1	TRBJ2-7	CASTSGTGAYF	TGTGCCAGCACTTCCGGGACAGGGGCGTACTTC
12	NA	NA	TRBV28	TRBJ2-7	CASSANGYEQYF	TGTGCCAGCAGCGCAAACGGCTACGAGCAGTACTTC
16	NA	NA	TRBV2	TRBJ1-1	CASSYPGRLEDTEAFF	TGTGCCAGCAGTTACCCGGGAAGGTTAGAGGACACTGAAGCTTTCTTT
17	NA	TRBD1	TRBV7-3	TRBJ2-2	CASSFRPGQGNTGELFF	TGTGCCAGCAGTTTTCGACCGGGACAGGGTAATACCGGGGAGCTGTTTTTT
12	NA	NA	TRBV9	TRBJ2-7	CASSVDEGEQYF	TGTGCCAGCAGCGTAGATGAGGGCGAGCAGTACTTC
15	NA	NA	TRBV6-5	TRBJ1-2	CASRGTGTQNYGYTF	TGTGCCAGCAGGGGTACCGGGACACAGAACTATGGCTACACCTTC
11	once	NA	TRBV5-6	TRBJ2-5	CASSLEGTQYF	TGTGCCAGCAGCTTGGAAGGGACCCAGTACTTC
16	NA	NA	TRBV10-1	TRBJ2-3	CASSEVSSTLGDTQYF	TGCGCCAGCAGTGAGGTCTCTTCCACCCTCGGAGATACGCAGTATTTT
14	NA	NA	TRBV7-2	TRBJ1-2	CASSSRNPNYGYTF	TGTGCCAGCAGCTCGAGGAATCCTAACTATGGCTACACCTTC
17	NA	TRBD2	TRBV10-2	TRBJ2-1	CATLSGRGSVAFDEQFF	TGCGCCACCCTGAGCGGGAGAGGTTCTGTCGCCTTCGATGAGCAGTTCTTC
15	NA	TRBD2	TRBV7-9	TRBJ2-2	CASSFQRGATGELFF	TGTGCCAGCAGCTTCCAGCGGGGGGCCACCGGGGAGCTGTTTTTT
19	NA	NA	TRBV4-1	TRBJ2-3	CASSQYRDPVRSPTDTQYF	TGCGCCAGCAGCCAATACCGGGACCCAGTACGGTCCCCCACAGATACGCAGTATTTT
15	NA	TRBD1	TRBV5-4	TRBJ2-5	CASSPGQGSGETQYF	TGTGCCAGCAGCCCGGGACAGGGGAGCGGAGAGACCCAGTACTTC
16	NA	TRBD2	TRBV5-1	TRBJ2-1	CASSSGPSGRYNEQFF	TGCGCCAGCAGCTCCGGCCCTAGCGGGAGATACAATGAGCAGTTCTTC
13	NA	NA	TRBV7-2	TRBJ2-7	CASSRTFLYEQYF	TGTGCCAGCAGCAGAACTTTCCTCTACGAGCAGTACTTC
14	NA	TRBD2	TRBV28	TRBJ2-2	CASRLGEGTGELFF	TGTGCCAGCAGGTTGGGGGAGGGCACCGGGGAGCTGTTTTTT
13	NA	NA	TRBV6-1	TRBJ1-3	CASTRETGNTIYF	TGTGCCAGCACGCGTGAGACTGGAAACACCATATATTTT
15	NA	NA	TRBV7-2	TRBJ1-1	CASSYYGQKNTEAFF	TGTGCCAGCAGCTACTACGGACAGAAGAACACTGAAGCTTTCTTT
14	NA	NA	TRBV7-9	TRBJ1-2	CASSVPDRLYGYTF	TGTGCCAGCAGCGTTCCGGACCGCCTTTATGGCTACACCTTC
19	NA	TRBD2	TRBV5-1	TRBJ2-1	CASSFRLATLVMTYNEQFF	TGCGCCAGCAGCTTCAGACTAGCAACCTTAGTGATGACGTACAATGAGCAGTTCTTC
15	NA	NA	TRBV18	TRBJ2-4	CASSQDRLAKNIQYF	TGTGCCAGCTCACAAGACAGGCTAGCCAAAAACATTCAGTACTTC
11	NA	TRBD1	TRBV28	TRBJ2-3	CASEGADTQYF	TGTGCCAGCGAGGGGGCGGATACGCAGTATTTT
15	NA	TRBD2	TRBV7-3	TRBJ2-3	CASSPRTSGTDTQYF	TGTGCCAGCAGCCCACGGACTAGCGGCACAGATACGCAGTATTTT
15	NA	NA	TRBV5-1	TRBJ2-7	CASSLGGTEQSEQYF	TGCGCCAGCAGCTTGGGCGGGACAGAACAATCCGAGCAGTACTTC
14	NA	NA	TRBV6-5	TRBJ1-4	CASSWAPTNEKLFF	TGTGCCAGCAGTTGGGCCCCAACTAATGAAAAACTGTTTTTT
15	NA	NA	TRBV6-1	TRBJ1-1	CASESVPSLGTEAFF	TGTGCCAGCGAGTCAGTCCCCAGTCTGGGCACTGAAGCTTTCTTT
13	once	TRBD2	TRBV29-1	TRBJ2-1	CSVASGPNNEQFF	TGCAGCGTCGCTAGCGGGCCCAACAATGAGCAGTTCTTC
16	NA	TRBD1	TRBV5-1	TRBJ2-7	CASGPTPGTGTYEQYF	TGCGCCAGCGGTCCCACACCGGGGACAGGGACGTACGAGCAGTACTTC
14	NA	NA	TRBV7-2	TRBJ1-1	CASSLSHGTQQAFF	TGTGCCAGCAGCCTATCACATGGAACCCAGCAAGCTTTCTTT
14	NA	NA	TRBV11-2	TRBJ1-2	CASSFPGFNYGYTF	TGTGCCAGCAGCTTTCCCGGTTTTAACTATGGCTACACCTTC
16	NA	NA	TRBV9	TRBJ2-1	CASSVAGNPSYNEQFF	TGTGCCAGCAGCGTAGCGGGAAACCCTTCATACAATGAGCAGTTCTTC
13	NA	NA	TRBV28	TRBJ2-7	CASSLPPVYEQYF	TGTGCCAGCAGTCTACCGCCGGTCTACGAGCAGTACTTC
17	NA	TRBD2	TRBV9	TRBJ2-7	CASSAYPTSGVTYEQYF	TGTGCCAGCAGCGCCTACCCCACTAGCGGGGTTACCTACGAGCAGTACTTC
16	NA	TRBD1	TRBV10-3	TRBJ2-5	CAISETDRTGQETQYF	TGTGCCATCAGTGAGACGGACCGGACAGGCCAAGAGACCCAGTACTTC
17	NA	TRBD1	TRBV28	TRBJ1-2	CASKKSSGQGLGHGYTF	TGTGCCAGCAAAAAGTCCTCGGGACAGGGGTTAGGTCATGGCTACACCTTC
15	NA	NA	TRBV4-1	TRBJ2-3	CASSQDQHGTDTQYF	TGCGCCAGCAGCCAAGACCAGCACGGCACAGATACGCAGTATTTT
16	NA	TRBD2	TRBV18	TRBJ2-5	CASSPFRVSGQETQYF	TGTGCCAGCTCACCCTTTCGTGTTAGCGGGCAAGAGACCCAGTACTTC
14	once	NA	TRBV27	TRBJ1-4	CASSLERGSEKLFF	TGTGCCAGCAGTTTAGAGCGGGGTTCTGAAAAACTGTTTTTT
15	NA	NA	TRBV7-2	TRBJ2-3	CASSLQFSSTDTQYF	TGTGCCAGCAGCCTGCAATTTAGCTCCACAGATACGCAGTATTTT
13	NA	NA	TRBV18	TRBJ2-3	CASSPRSSDTQYF	TGTGCCAGCTCACCACGAAGTTCGGATACGCAGTATTTT